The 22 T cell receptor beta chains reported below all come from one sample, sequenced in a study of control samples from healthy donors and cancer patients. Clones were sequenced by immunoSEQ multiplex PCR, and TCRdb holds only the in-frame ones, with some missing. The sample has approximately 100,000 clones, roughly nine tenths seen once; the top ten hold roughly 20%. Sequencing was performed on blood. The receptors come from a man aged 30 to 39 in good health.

This chain's CDR3 is CASSYMEGGETQYF. In nucleotides, the CDR3 is TGTGCCAGCAGTTACATGGAGGGCGGGGAGACCCAGTACTTC. This sequence joins TRBV6-5 and TRBJ2-5, with D maybe TRBD2 (6 bases). The CDR3 has 14 amino acids. Germline CDR1 MNHEY, CDR2 SVGAGI. Trimming stripped 2 bases from V and 5 bases from J, with 12 bases between.

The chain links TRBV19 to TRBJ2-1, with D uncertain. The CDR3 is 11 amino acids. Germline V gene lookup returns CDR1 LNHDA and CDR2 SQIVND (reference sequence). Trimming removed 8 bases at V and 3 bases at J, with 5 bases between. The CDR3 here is CASSHYNEQFF. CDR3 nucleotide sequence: TGTGCCAGTTCACACTACAATGAGCAGTTCTTC.

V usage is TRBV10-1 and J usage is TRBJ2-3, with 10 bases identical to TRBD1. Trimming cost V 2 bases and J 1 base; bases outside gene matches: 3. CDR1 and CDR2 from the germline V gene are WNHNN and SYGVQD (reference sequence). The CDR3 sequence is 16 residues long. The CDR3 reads CASSEAGTGGTDTQYF. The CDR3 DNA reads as TGCGCCAGCAGTGAGGCCGGGACAGGGGGCACAGATACGCAGTATTTT.

This chain's CDR3 is CASSTNGGGYSNQPQHF. The CDR3 DNA reads as TGTGCCAGTAGTACAAATGGGGGGGGGTATAGCAATCAGCCCCAGCATTTT. This chain links TRBV19 with TRBJ1-5, with a possible D match to TRBD1 (5 bases). Germline CDR1 is LNHDA and CDR2 is SQIVND (reference sequence). The CDR3 covers 17 residues. V lost 4 bases and J 0 bases, leaving 16 bases between the germline ends.

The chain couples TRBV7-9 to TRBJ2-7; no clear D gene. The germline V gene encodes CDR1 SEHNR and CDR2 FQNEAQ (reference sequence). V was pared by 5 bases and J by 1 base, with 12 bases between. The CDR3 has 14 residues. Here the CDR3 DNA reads TGTGCCAGCAGCAACGGCAGTAGGTCCTACGAGCAGTACGTC. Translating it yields CASSNGSRSYEQYV.

The CDR3 loop is CASSLGRGGQLFF. The CDR3 DNA is TGTGCCAGCAGCTTAGGGCGGGGCGGGCAACTGTTTTTT. The J gene is TRBJ1-4, the V gene TRBV11-2; D might be TRBD1 (5 bases). The V end lost 1 base, the J end lost 12 bases, and 12 bases lay between the germline ends. CDR3 size: 13 residues. Germline V CDR1 and CDR2: SGHAT, FQNNGV.

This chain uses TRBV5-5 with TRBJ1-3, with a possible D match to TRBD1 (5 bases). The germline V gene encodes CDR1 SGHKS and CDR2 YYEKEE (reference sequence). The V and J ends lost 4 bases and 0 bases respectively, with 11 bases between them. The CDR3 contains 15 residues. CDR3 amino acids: CASSADSSSGNTIYF. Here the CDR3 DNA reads TGTGCCAGCAGCGCAGACAGTAGCTCTGGAAACACCATATATTTT.

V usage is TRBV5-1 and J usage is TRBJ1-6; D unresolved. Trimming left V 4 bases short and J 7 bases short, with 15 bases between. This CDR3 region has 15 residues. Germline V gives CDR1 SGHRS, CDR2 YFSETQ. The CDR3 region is CASSTAGGINSPLHF. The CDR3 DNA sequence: TGCGCCAGCAGCACCGCCGGAGGGATCAATTCACCCCTCCACTTT.

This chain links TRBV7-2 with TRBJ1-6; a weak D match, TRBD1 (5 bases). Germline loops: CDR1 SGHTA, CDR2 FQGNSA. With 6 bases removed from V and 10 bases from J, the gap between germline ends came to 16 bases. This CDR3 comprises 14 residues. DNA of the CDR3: TGTGCCAGCAGTTTCTTAGGGGCTGGATCACCCCTCCACTTT. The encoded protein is CASSFLGAGSPLHF.

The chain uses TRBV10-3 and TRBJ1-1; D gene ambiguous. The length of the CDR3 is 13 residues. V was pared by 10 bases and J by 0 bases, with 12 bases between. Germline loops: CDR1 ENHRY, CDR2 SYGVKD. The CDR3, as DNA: TGTGCCAGTAGTATGGGCGTGAACACTGAAGCTTTCTTT. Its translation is CASSMGVNTEAFF.

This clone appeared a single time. CDR3 DNA sequence: TGTGCCAGCAGTTATAATAAGGGGGGCACTGAAGCTTTCTTT. Translated: CASSYNKGGTEAFF. The chain uses TRBV6-5 and TRBJ1-1, with TRBD1 as a possible D gene (6 bases). Germline values: CDR1 MNHEY, CDR2 SVGAGI. The CDR3 covers 14 residues. V lost 3 bases to trimming and J lost 4 bases, with 12 bases between them.

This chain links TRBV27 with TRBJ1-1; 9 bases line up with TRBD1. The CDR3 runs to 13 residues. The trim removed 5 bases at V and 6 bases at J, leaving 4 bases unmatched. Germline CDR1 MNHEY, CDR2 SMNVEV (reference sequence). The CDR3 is CASSGTGSAEAFF. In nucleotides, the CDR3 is TGTGCCAGCAGTGGGACAGGGTCCGCTGAAGCTTTCTTT.

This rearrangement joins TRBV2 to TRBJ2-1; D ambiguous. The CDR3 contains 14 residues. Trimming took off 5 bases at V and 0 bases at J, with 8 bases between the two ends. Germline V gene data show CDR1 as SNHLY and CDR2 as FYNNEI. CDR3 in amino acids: CASSPWASYNEQFF. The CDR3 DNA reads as TGTGCCAGCAGTCCCTGGGCCTCCTACAATGAGCAGTTCTTC.

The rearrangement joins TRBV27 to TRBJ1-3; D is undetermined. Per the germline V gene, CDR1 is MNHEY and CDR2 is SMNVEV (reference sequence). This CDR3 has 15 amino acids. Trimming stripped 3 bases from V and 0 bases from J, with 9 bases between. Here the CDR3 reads CASSFRGDSGNTIYF. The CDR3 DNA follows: TGTGCCAGCAGTTTTCGGGGAGACTCTGGAAACACCATATATTTT.

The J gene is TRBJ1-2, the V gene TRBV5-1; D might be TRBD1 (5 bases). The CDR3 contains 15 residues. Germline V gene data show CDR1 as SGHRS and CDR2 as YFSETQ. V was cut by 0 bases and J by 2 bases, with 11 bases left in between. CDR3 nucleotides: TGCGCCAGCAGCTTGGAGGGTCGACAGAACTATGGCTACACCTTC. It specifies CASSLEGRQNYGYTF.

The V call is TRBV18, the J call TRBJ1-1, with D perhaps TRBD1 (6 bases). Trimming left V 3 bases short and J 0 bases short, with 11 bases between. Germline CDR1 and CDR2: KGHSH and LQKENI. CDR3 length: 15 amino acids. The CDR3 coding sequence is TGTGCCAGCTCACCCTCGACAGGATTGAACACTGAAGCTTTCTTT. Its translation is CASSPSTGLNTEAFF.

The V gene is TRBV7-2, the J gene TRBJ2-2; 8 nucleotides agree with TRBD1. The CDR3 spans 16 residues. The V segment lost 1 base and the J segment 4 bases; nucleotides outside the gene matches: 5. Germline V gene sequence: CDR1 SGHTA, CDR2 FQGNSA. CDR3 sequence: CASSLVSTGATGELFF. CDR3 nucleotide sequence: TGTGCCAGCAGCTTAGTATCGACAGGGGCCACCGGGGAGCTGTTTTTT.

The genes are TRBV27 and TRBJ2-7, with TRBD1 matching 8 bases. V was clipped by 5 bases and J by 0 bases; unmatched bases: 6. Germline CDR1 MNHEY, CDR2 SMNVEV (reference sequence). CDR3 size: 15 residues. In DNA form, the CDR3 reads TGTGCCAGCAGTCGGGACAGGACGATCTCCTACGAGCAGTACTTC. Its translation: CASSRDRTISYEQYF.

The CDR3: CATSDVGQDGYTF. CDR3 DNA sequence: TGTGCCACCAGTGATGTGGGACAGGATGGCTACACCTTC. J is TRBJ1-2 and V is TRBV24-1; 8 nucleotides agree with TRBD1. The CDR3 covers 13 residues. The junction had 2 bases not matched to a gene; V was cut back by 3 bases and J by 6 bases. The germline CDR1 and CDR2 sequences are KGHDR and SFDVKD.

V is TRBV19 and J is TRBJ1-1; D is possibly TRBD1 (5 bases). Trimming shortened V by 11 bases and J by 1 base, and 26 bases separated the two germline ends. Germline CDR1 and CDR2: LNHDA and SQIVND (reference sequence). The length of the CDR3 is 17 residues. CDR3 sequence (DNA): TGTGCCTTCCACCGAGGGGATAGCAGGGAGGGGAACACTGAAGCTTTCTTT. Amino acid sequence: CAFHRGDSREGNTEAFF.

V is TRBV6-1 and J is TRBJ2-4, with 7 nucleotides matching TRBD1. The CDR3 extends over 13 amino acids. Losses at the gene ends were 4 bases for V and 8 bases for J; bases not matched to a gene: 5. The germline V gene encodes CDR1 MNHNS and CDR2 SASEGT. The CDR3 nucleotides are TGTGCCAGCAGTGGGACAGGAGGCGACATTCAGTACTTC. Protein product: CASSGTGGDIQYF.

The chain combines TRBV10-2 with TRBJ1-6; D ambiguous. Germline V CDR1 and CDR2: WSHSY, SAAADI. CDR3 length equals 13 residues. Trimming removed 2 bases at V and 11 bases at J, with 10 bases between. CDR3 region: CASSEIQEAPLHF. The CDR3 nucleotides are TGCGCCAGCAGTGAGATTCAAGAAGCACCCCTCCACTTT.